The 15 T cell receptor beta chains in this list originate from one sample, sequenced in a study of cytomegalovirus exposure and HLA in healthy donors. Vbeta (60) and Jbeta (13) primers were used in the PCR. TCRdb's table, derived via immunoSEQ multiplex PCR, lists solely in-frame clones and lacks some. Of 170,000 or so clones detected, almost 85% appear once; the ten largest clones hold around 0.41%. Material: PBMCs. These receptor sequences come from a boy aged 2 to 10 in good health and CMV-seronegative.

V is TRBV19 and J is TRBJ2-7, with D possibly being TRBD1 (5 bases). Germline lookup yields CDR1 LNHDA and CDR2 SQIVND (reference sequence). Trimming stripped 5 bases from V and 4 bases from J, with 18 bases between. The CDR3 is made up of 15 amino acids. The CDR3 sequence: CASSSRVGAGYEQYF. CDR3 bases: TGTGCCAGTAGTTCCAGGGTGGGCGCAGGGTACGAGCAGTACTTC.

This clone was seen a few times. The CDR3 sequence is CASTTGTSSFNEQFF. The CDR3 coding sequence is TGTGCCAGTACCACCGGGACTAGCAGCTTCAATGAGCAGTTCTTC. This chain uses TRBV19 with TRBJ2-1, with 9 positions matching TRBD2. The CDR3 is made up of 15 amino acids. The germline CDR1 and CDR2 sequences are LNHDA and SQIVND (reference sequence). J lost 6 bases, V lost 7 bases, and 10 bases had no gene match.

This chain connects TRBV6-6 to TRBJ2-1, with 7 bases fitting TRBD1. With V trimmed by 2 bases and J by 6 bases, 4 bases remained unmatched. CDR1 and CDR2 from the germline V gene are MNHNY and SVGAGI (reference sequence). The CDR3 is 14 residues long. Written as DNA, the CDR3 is TGTGCCAGCAGTTACCGGACAGGCACCAATGAGCAGTTCTTC. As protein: CASSYRTGTNEQFF.

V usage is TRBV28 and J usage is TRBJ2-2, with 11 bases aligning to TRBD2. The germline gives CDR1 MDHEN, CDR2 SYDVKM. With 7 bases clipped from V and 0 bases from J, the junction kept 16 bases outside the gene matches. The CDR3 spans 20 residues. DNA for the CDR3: TGTGCCAGCAAACCACCTCCCGGATTAGCGGGAGGGGCGAACACCGGGGAGCTGTTTTTT. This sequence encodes CASKPPPGLAGGANTGELFF.

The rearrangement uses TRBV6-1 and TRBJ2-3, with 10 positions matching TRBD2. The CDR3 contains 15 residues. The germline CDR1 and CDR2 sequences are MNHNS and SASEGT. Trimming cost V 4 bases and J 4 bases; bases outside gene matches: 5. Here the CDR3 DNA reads TGTGCCAGCAGTGGGAGCGGGAGGGCCCCAGATACGCAGTATTTT. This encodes CASSGSGRAPDTQYF.

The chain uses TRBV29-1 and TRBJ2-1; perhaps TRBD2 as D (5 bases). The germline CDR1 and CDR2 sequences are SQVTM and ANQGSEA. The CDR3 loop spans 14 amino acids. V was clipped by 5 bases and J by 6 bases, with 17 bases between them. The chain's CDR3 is CSVHLLSGRNEQFF. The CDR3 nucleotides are TGCAGCGTTCACTTGCTGAGCGGTCGCAATGAGCAGTTCTTC.

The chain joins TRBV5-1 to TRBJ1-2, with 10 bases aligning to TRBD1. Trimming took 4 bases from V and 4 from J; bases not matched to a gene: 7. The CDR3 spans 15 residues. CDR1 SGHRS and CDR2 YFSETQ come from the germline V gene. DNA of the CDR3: TGCGCCAGCAGCCCCGGGACAGGGGATGGCTATGGCTACACCTTC. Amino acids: CASSPGTGDGYGYTF. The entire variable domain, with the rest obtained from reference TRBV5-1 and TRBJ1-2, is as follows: KAGVTQTPRYLIKTRGQQVTLSCSPISGHRSVSWYQQTPGQGLQFLFEYFSETQRNKGNFPGRFSGRQFSNSRSEMNVSTLELGDSALYLCASSPGTGDGYGYTFGSGTRLTVV.

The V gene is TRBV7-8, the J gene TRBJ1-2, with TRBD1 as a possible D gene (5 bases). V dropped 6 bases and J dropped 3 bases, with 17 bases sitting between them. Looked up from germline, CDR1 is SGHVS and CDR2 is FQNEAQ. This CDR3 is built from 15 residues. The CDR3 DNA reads TGTGCCAGCAGTCAAGGGGTCGGATTAGACTATGGCTACACCTTC. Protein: CASSQGVGLDYGYTF.

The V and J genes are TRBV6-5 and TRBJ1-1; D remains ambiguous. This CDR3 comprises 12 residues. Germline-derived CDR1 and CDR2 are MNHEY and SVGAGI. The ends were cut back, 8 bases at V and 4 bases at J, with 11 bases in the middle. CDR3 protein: CASGPRGTEAFF. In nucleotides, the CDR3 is TGTGCCAGCGGGCCGCGGGGCACTGAAGCTTTCTTT.

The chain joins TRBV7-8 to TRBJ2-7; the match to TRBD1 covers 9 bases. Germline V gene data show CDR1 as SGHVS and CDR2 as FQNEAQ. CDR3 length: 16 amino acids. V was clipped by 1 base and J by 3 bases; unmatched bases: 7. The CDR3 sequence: CASSLGSAGQGYEQYF. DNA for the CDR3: TGTGCCAGCAGCTTAGGGTCGGCGGGACAGGGCTACGAGCAGTACTTC.

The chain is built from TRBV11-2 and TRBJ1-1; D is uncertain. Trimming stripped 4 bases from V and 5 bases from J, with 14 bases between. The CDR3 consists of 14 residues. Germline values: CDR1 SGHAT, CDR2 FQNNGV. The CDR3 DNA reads TGTGCCAGCAGCTCACCTAGGTTGGATACTGAAGCTTTCTTT. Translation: CASSSPRLDTEAFF. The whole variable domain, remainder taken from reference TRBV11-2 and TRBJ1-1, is EAGVAQSPRYKIIEKRQSVAFWCNPISGHATLYWYQQILGQGPKLLIQFQNNGVVDDSQLPKDRFSAERLKGVDSTLKIQPAKLEDSAVYLCASSSPRLDTEAFFGQGTRLTVV.

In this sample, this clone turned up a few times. The CDR3 is CASSLQYPEKLFF. The CDR3 region has the DNA TGTGCCAGCAGCCTACAGTATCCTGAAAAACTGTTTTTT. This chain connects TRBV5-6 to TRBJ1-4; no definite D call. The CDR3 totals 13 residues. Germline V gene lookup returns CDR1 SGHDT and CDR2 YYEEEE. V was shortened by 4 bases and J by 7 bases, with 11 bases between the two germline ends.

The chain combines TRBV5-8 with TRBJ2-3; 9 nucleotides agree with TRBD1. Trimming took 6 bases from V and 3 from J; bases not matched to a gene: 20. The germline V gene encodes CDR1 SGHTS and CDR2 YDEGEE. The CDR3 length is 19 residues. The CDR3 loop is CASTKDRGSVLAVTDTQYF. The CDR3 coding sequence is TGTGCCAGCACTAAGGACAGGGGAAGTGTCCTAGCGGTTACAGATACGCAGTATTTT.

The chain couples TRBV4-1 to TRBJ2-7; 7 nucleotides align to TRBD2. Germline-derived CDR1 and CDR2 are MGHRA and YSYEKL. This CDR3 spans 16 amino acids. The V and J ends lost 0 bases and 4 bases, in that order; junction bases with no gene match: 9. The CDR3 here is CASSQDPAGESYEQYF. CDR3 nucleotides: TGCGCCAGCAGCCAAGATCCCGCGGGAGAATCGTACGAGCAGTACTTC.

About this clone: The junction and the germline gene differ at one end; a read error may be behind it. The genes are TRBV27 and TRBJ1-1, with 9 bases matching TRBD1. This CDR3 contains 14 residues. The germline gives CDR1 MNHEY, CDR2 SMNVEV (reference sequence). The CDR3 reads CACSLTGGNTEAFF. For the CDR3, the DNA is TGTGCCTGCAGCTTGACAGGGGGGAACACTGAAGCTTTCTTT.